Below, 23 T cell receptor beta chains from the same sample are listed, as sequenced in a study of T cells in Graves' hyperthyroidism and ophthalmopathy. Using RNA transcripts as the source, TCR beta CDR3 regions were amplified. TCR CDR3 regions were first amplified by RT-PCR with HTBI primers. TCRdb called the multiplex PCR reads again in MiXCR, with one record for every CDR3 protein. The sample lists approximately 600,000 distinct CDR3 sequences; 14% to 15% were seen once. The sequenced material came from blood. These receptors were collected from a woman aged 40 to 50 with Graves' ophthalmopathy.

This clonotype was observed at least ten times. The rearrangement links TRBV6-2 or TRBV6-3 to TRBJ2-7; 10 positions match TRBD2. CDR3 length: 15 amino acids. Trimming removed 6 bases from V and 3 bases from J; junction bases left unmatched: 8. The V gene's germline CDR1 is MNHEY and CDR2 SVGEGT. The CDR3 spells CASSDASGGFYEQYF. The CDR3 DNA is TGTGCCAGCAGCGATGCTAGCGGGGGATTCTACGAGCAGTACTTC.

The V and J genes are TRBV4-1 and TRBJ1-2, with D unclear. Between the trimmed V and J ends, which lost 2 bases and 4 bases, there was a span of 11 bases. The CDR3 runs 14 residues. Germline V gives CDR1 MGHRA, CDR2 YSYEKL. The chain's CDR3 is CASSQRTAVYGYTF. The CDR3 DNA sequence: TGCGCCAGCAGCCAAAGGACGGCTGTCTATGGCTACACCTTC.

This clonotype was observed many times. This rearrangement joins TRBV6-2 or TRBV6-3 to TRBJ2-7; TRBD2 matches 9 bases. The CDR3 sequence is 15 residues long. V shed 4 bases and J 0 bases; nucleotides not matched to a gene: 4. The germline V gene encodes CDR1 MNHEY and CDR2 SVGEGT. The CDR3, as DNA: TGTGCCAGCAGTTCCCGACTAGCGGTCTCCTACGAGCAGTACTTC. Translating gives CASSSRLAVSYEQYF.

The chain joins TRBV6-1 to TRBJ1-1, with D unresolved. The CDR3 runs to 13 residues. V shed 8 bases and J shed 5 bases, with 15 bases lying between them. Germline V gene data show CDR1 as MNHNS and CDR2 as SASEGT. CDR3 sequence: CASLRTVTTEAFF. CDR3 in DNA: TGTGCCAGCTTAAGAACCGTGACGACTGAAGCTTTCTTT.

This clonotype was counted ten times or more. The chain couples TRBV19 to TRBJ1-4; D is perhaps TRBD1 (6 bases). The germline CDR1 and CDR2 sequences are LNHDA and SQIVND (reference sequence). The ends were cut back, 5 bases at V and 8 bases at J, with 18 bases in the middle. The CDR3 loop spans 15 amino acids. The CDR3 loop is CASSAGGGRGEKLFF. CDR3 nucleotide sequence: TGTGCCAGTAGTGCCGGAGGGGGTCGAGGCGAAAAACTGTTTTTT.

The table lists this clonotype with many counts. The gene calls are TRBV6-1 and TRBJ1-2; tentative D call: TRBD1 (5 bases). The CDR3 runs to 14 residues. V was clipped by 0 bases and J by 10 bases, with 15 bases between them. Germline values: CDR1 MNHNS, CDR2 SASEGT. As DNA, the CDR3 is TGTGCCAGCAGTGAAGCCGGGACGGGGCTTGTCTACACCTTC. Translating it yields CASSEAGTGLVYTF.

Ten or more counts support this clonotype. The chain combines TRBV6-2 or TRBV6-3 with TRBJ1-1; D might be TRBD1 (5 bases). There are 16 residues in the CDR3. Germline V gene sequence: CDR1 MNHEY, CDR2 SVGEGT. V shed 4 bases and J shed 0 bases, with 15 bases lying between them. The CDR3 nucleotides are TGTGCCAGCAGTTCTCTTTCGGGGCTCCTGAACACTGAAGCTTTCTTT. It encodes CASSSLSGLLNTEAFF.

The sample holds many counts of this clonotype. The rearrangement joins TRBV6-5 to TRBJ2-7; 8 bases match TRBD2. The CDR3 extends over 15 amino acids. J lost 3 bases, V lost 5 bases, and 9 bases had no gene match. From germline, CDR1 is MNHEY and CDR2 SVGAGI. The CDR3 spells CASSTPGLVDYEQYF. The CDR3 bases are TGTGCCAGCAGTACTCCGGGACTAGTTGACTACGAGCAGTACTTC.

This clonotype has a count of ten or more. This rearrangement joins TRBV24-1 to TRBJ2-5, with 11 bases lining up with TRBD2. The V gene end was trimmed by 4 bases and the J gene end by 11 bases; junction bases not matched to a gene: 11. There are 15 residues in the CDR3. Per germline, CDR1 KGHDR and CDR2 SFDVKD. CDR3 protein: CATSDRTSGFPQQYF. The CDR3 DNA sequence: TGTGCCACCAGTGACCGGACTAGCGGGTTTCCCCAACAGTACTTC.

The chain has TRBV4-2 and TRBJ2-5; 7 positions match TRBD1. The length of the CDR3 is 16 residues. The V gene end was trimmed by 1 base and the J gene end by 4 bases; junction bases not matched to a gene: 9. CDR1 LGHNA and CDR2 YNFKEQ come from the germline V gene. The CDR3 bases are TGTGCCAGCAGCCAAGCGGAACAGGGGAGACGAGAGACCCAGTACTTC. Its translation: CASSQAEQGRRETQYF.

This clonotype was counted ten times or more. The chain recombines TRBV12-3 or TRBV12-4 with TRBJ2-5; TRBD1 matches 9 bases. J lost 4 bases, V lost 5 bases, and 8 bases had no gene match. This CDR3 has 15 residues. The CDR3 region has the DNA TGTGCCAGCAGTCAAGGGACAGGGATGGTAGAGACCCAGTACTTC. It translates to CASSQGTGMVETQYF.

In this sample, this clonotype turned up many times. The chain has TRBV7-2 and TRBJ2-7; 8 nucleotides line up with TRBD2. The trim removed 2 bases at V and 3 bases at J, leaving 6 bases unmatched. This CDR3 region has 15 residues. Germline CDR1 is SGHTA and CDR2 is FQGNSA. CDR3 nucleotide sequence: TGTGCCAGCAGCTTATCTAGCGGGCCCTACTACGAGCAGTACTTC. It is translated as CASSLSSGPYYEQYF. The full variable domain, its missing parts supplied by reference TRBV7-2 and TRBJ2-7, is GAGVSQSPSNKVTEKGKDVELRCDPISGHTALYWYRQSLGQGLEFLIYFQGNSAPDKSGLPSDRFSAERTGGSVSTLTIQRTQQEDSAVYLCASSLSSGPYYEQYFGPGTRLTVT.

In this sample, this clonotype turned up many times. The rearrangement joins TRBV28 to TRBJ1-1; possible D gene TRBD1, 5 bases. The CDR3 runs to 14 residues. Germline V gives CDR1 MDHEN, CDR2 SYDVKM. V lost 3 bases, J lost 6 bases, and 14 bases lay in between. This CDR3 is CASSFGRVSAEAFF. The CDR3 DNA is TGTGCCAGCAGTTTCGGCAGGGTATCCGCTGAAGCTTTCTTT.

This clonotype was seen repeatedly, ten times or more. The genes are TRBV6-5 and TRBJ2-7, with D possibly TRBD2 on 5 matching bases. CDR1 and CDR2 from the germline V gene are MNHEY and SVGAGI. Deletions cut 3 bases from V and 5 bases from J, with 14 bases between. This CDR3 is built from 14 residues. This CDR3 is CASSYRGSLDEQYF. CDR3 DNA: TGTGCCAGCAGTTATCGTGGGAGTTTGGACGAGCAGTACTTC.

In its sample, this clonotype was seen many times. This chain connects TRBV4-2 to TRBJ2-7, with no clear D. This CDR3 spans 15 amino acids. Germline V gene lookup returns CDR1 LGHNA and CDR2 YNFKEQ. Trimming left V 0 bases short and J 2 bases short, with 11 bases between. CDR3 in DNA: TGTGCCAGCAGCCAAGAGGGCGGAACGACCTACGAGCAGTACTTC. It is translated as CASSQEGGTTYEQYF.

This clonotype came up many times. This chain links TRBV6-1 with TRBJ2-5; perhaps D is TRBD1 or TRBD2 (5 bases each). Per the germline V gene, CDR1 is MNHNS and CDR2 is SASEGT. The CDR3 has 14 amino acids. The V end was cut by 11 bases, the J end by 4 bases, with 20 bases between. The CDR3 DNA reads as TGTGCCTCCAGACGGGGCAAAGGCTCAGAGACCCAGTACTTC. Its translation: CASRRGKGSETQYF.

Ten or more counts support this clonotype. This sequence joins TRBV19 and TRBJ1-1, with D possibly being TRBD1 (5 bases). V lost 6 bases, J lost 2 bases, and 19 bases lay in between. This CDR3 spans 16 amino acids. In germline, CDR1 is LNHDA, CDR2 SQIVND (reference sequence). CDR3 in DNA: TGTGCCAGTAGCCGGGGAGTCGGAGGGGCAAACACTGAAGCTTTCTTT. The encoded protein is CASSRGVGGANTEAFF.

This clonotype was counted many times. V gene TRBV28 combines with J gene TRBJ1-3, with 9 bases identical to TRBD1. This CDR3 spans 18 amino acids. V was pared by 4 bases and J by 0 bases, with 10 bases of the junction left unmatched. CDR1 is MDHEN, CDR2 SYDVKM, per germline. The CDR3 reads CASSSGTGYTFSGNTIYF. CDR3 bases: TGTGCCAGCAGTTCGGGGACAGGGTACACATTCTCTGGAAACACCATATATTTT.

This clonotype was seen at least ten times. This chain connects TRBV30 to TRBJ1-5; D unresolved. Germline assignment: CDR1 GTSNPN and CDR2 SVGIG (reference sequence). The V end lost 5 bases, the J end lost 3 bases, and 8 bases lay between the germline ends. The CDR3 is made up of 12 amino acids. CDR3 in DNA: TGTGCCTGGGGACTTACCAATCAGCCCCAGCATTTT. Its protein product is CAWGLTNQPQHF.

The chain couples TRBV4-1 to TRBJ2-3; 11 bases agree with TRBD2. Germline CDR1 is MGHRA and CDR2 is YSYEKL. V lost 3 bases, J lost 4 bases, and 9 bases stayed unmatched. This CDR3 is 17 amino acids long. The CDR3 DNA reads as TGCGCCAGCAGCCAGAGAACTAGCGGGAGAAGACCAGATACGCAGTATTTT. Translation: CASSQRTSGRRPDTQYF.

This clonotype was detected ten times or more. The V call is TRBV7-8, the J call TRBJ2-7; a possible D gene is TRBD1 (5 bases). There are 14 residues in the CDR3. Germline values: CDR1 SGHVS, CDR2 FQNEAQ. With 5 bases removed from V and 2 bases from J, the gap between germline ends came to 13 bases. CDR3: CASSPRIGAYEQYF. CDR3 DNA sequence: TGTGCCAGCAGCCCACGGATAGGGGCCTACGAGCAGTACTTC.

This clonotype was recorded many times. The V call is TRBV24-1, the J call TRBJ2-2, with TRBD2 identical over 13 bases. The CDR3 has 16 residues. Trimming at V came to 5 bases and at J to 6 bases, leaving 5 bases not matched to a gene. The germline gives CDR1 KGHDR, CDR2 SFDVKD. DNA for the CDR3: TGTGCCACCAGTGCCCCGGGACTAGCGGGACCCGGGGAGCTGTTTTTT. It codes for CATSAPGLAGPGELFF.

This clonotype was counted many times. The chain combines TRBV2 with TRBJ2-5; D gene ambiguous. Germline V gives CDR1 SNHLY, CDR2 FYNNEI. The CDR3 sequence is 14 residues long. Trimming pared 8 bases from V and 1 base from J, leaving 14 bases between. The CDR3 here is CASVKGRTQETQYF. The CDR3 DNA reads as TGTGCCAGCGTCAAAGGGCGGACCCAAGAGACCCAGTACTTC.